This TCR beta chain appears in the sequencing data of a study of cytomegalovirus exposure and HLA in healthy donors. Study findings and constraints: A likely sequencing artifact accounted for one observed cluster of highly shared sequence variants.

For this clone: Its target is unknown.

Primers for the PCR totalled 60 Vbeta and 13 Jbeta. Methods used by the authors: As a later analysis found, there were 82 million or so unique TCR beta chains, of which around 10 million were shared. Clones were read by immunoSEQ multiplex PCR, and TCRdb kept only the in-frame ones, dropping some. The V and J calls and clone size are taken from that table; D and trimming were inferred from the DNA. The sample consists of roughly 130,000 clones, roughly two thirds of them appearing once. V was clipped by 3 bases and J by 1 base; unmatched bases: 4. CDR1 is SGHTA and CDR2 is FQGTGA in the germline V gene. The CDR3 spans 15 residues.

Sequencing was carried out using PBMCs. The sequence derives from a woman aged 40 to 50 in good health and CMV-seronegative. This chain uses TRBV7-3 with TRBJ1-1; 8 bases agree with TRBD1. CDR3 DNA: TGTGCCAGCAGCTTGAGGACAGGGCGGAACACTGAAGCTTTCTTT. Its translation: CASSLRTGRNTEAFF.